The rows below give T cell receptor beta chains drawn from one sample of a study of cytomegalovirus exposure and HLA in healthy donors. Using immunoSEQ multiplex PCR, the repertoire was profiled, and TCRdb retains in-frame clones only, with some absent. The table lists under 150,000 clones, 80% to 85% of them singletons. The sample consisted of PBMCs. These receptors were taken from a boy aged 2 to 9 in good health and CMV-seronegative. The CDR3 runs from the conserved cysteine through the conserved F or W. The D gene is left open where the match is weak. Size tells how often a clone was seen (once, few, many) or the class of an expanded clone, and some rows leave it out.

few TRBJ1-6 TRBV5-1 . CASSARDFNSPLHF TGCGCCAGCAGTGCCAGGGATTTTAATTCACCCCTCCACTTT
few TRBJ1-2 TRBV20-1 . CSSTAVYGYTF TGCAGTTCAACCGCGGTCTATGGCTACACCTTC
. TRBJ1-5 TRBV30 . CAWSPTTNRYSNQPQHF TGTGCCTGGAGTCCCACTACGAATAGATATAGCAATCAGCCCCAGCATTTT
. TRBJ2-1 TRBV5-4 TRBD2 CASSSPQLAASYNEQFF TGTGCCAGCAGCTCGCCACAACTAGCGGCCTCCTACAATGAGCAGTTCTTC
. TRBJ2-6 TRBV7-9 . CASSGGGARISGANVLTF TGTGCCAGCAGCGGTGGCGGCGCTCGCATCTCTGGGGCCAACGTCCTGACTTTC
. TRBJ2-2 TRBV7-2 TRBD1 CASSPGQGTGELFF TGTGCCAGCAGCCCGGGACAGGGTACCGGGGAGCTGTTTTTT
. TRBJ1-4 TRBV19 . CASSIVGANEKLFF TGTGCCAGTAGTATAGTAGGGGCGAATGAAAAACTGTTTTTT
. TRBJ1-5 TRBV2 TRBD1 CASGTGGQPQHF TGTGCCAGTGGGACAGGGGGTCAGCCCCAGCATTTT
few TRBJ2-7 TRBV27 TRBD1 CASSLLAQGISYEQYF TGTGCCAGCAGTTTATTAGCACAGGGGATCTCCTACGAGCAGTACTTC
. TRBJ2-7 TRBV5-4 . CASSEGPTGYEQYF TGTGCCAGCAGCGAAGGCCCAACAGGTTACGAGCAGTACTTC
. TRBJ2-7 TRBV4-2 TRBD2 CASSRRLADTYEQYF TGTGCCAGCAGCCGAAGACTAGCGGATACCTACGAGCAGTACTTC
. TRBJ2-3 TRBV28 . CASRSGTGDTQYF TGTGCCAGCCGAAGCGGAACCGGAGATACGCAGTATTTT
. TRBJ1-2 TRBV4-3 . CASSPGGDGYTF TGCGCCAGCAGCCCGGGGGGAGATGGCTACACCTTC
. TRBJ2-4 TRBV14 . CASSQAPRTAGLAKNIQYF TGTGCCAGCAGCCAGGCGCCTCGGACAGCCGGGCTAGCCAAAAACATTCAGTACTTC
. TRBJ1-5 TRBV10-1 . CASSGDGNQPQHF TGCGCCAGTTCAGGGGATGGGAATCAGCCCCAGCATTTT
. TRBJ2-1 TRBV14 TRBD2 CASSRGRTSYNEQFF TGTGCCAGCAGCCGCGGGAGGACCTCCTACAATGAGCAGTTCTTC
. TRBJ1-1 TRBV7-9 . CASSLSQGRDTEAFF TGTGCCAGCAGCTTATCGCAGGGCCGGGACACTGAAGCTTTCTTT
. TRBJ1-6 TRBV10-3 TRBD1 CAISGYQGAATPLHF TGTGCCATCAGTGGTTACCAGGGGGCGGCAACACCCCTCCACTTT
. TRBJ1-5 TRBV10-3 . CAISELSQPQHF TGTGCCATCAGTGAATTGAGTCAGCCCCAGCATTTT
. TRBJ2-1 TRBV7-3 TRBD1 CASSLGQGAHEQFF TGTGCCAGCAGCTTAGGGCAGGGGGCCCATGAGCAGTTCTTC
. TRBJ1-5 TRBV6-1 . CASSEWAGINQPQHF TGTGCCAGCAGTGAATGGGCGGGGATCAATCAGCCCCAGCATTTT
. TRBJ2-3 TRBV6-6 TRBD1 CASSWTGLTDTQYF TGTGCCAGCAGTTGGACAGGGTTAACCGATACGCAGTATTTT
few TRBJ2-3 TRBV12-5 . CASGRQLQGTRTQYF TGTGCTAGTGGCCGACAATTGCAGGGAACTCGAACGCAGTATTTT
. TRBJ1-1 TRBV4-1 . CASSHRVIRNTEAFF TGCGCCAGCAGCCACCGGGTGATAAGGAACACTGAAGCTTTCTTT
. TRBJ2-2 TRBV6-6 . CASNSKTETGELFF TGTGCCAGCAACTCGAAGACGGAGACCGGGGAGCTGTTTTTT
once TRBJ2-2 TRBV6-5 TRBD2 CASSFGREPTGELFF TGTGCCAGCAGTTTTGGGCGGGAGCCCACCGGGGAGCTGTTTTTT
. TRBJ2-1 TRBV6-1 TRBD1 CASSEARGGLAYNEQFF TGTGCCAGCAGTGAAGCGCGAGGGGGCTTGGCCTACAATGAGCAGTTCTTC
. TRBJ1-4 TRBV7-6 TRBD1 CASSFRAGGEKLFF TGTGCCAGCAGCTTCAGGGCAGGGGGTGAAAAACTGTTTTTT
. TRBJ2-7 TRBV4-2 TRBD2 CASSQEASGSYEQYF TGTGCCAGCAGCCAAGAGGCTAGCGGGAGTTACGAGCAGTACTTC